The 5 T cell receptor beta chains presented below share a single source sample, sequenced in a study of cytomegalovirus exposure and HLA in healthy donors. PCR employed 60 Vbeta and 13 Jbeta primers. Measured with immunoSEQ multiplex PCR; TCRdb has only the in-frame clones, and not every one. The sample shows 200,000 or so clones, 70% to 85% of them seen only once. Sequencing was carried out using PBMCs. The source is a boy aged 2 to 9 in good health and CMV-seronegative.

The chain links TRBV11-2 to TRBJ2-3, with 8 nucleotides matching TRBD2. The V gene's germline CDR1 is SGHAT and CDR2 FQNNGV. The CDR3 length is 13 residues. J was trimmed by 4 bases and V by 5 bases; bases with no gene match: 2. The CDR3 coding sequence is TGTGCCAGCAGCACCGGGGGGGCAGATACGCAGTATTTT. It codes for CASSTGGADTQYF.

The chain employs TRBV7-9 and TRBJ1-6; TRBD1 is a possible D gene (5 bases). Trimming removed 1 base at V and 7 bases at J, with 20 bases between. The germline V gene has CDR1 SEHNR and CDR2 FQNEAQ (reference sequence). This CDR3 contains 18 residues. The CDR3 DNA is TGTGCCAGCAGCTTAGTGAGACAGTCCACATCCATAAATTCACCCCTCCACTTT. Its protein is CASSLVRQSTSINSPLHF.

This chain connects TRBV7-2 to TRBJ1-1; TRBD1 matches 10 bases. Germline CDR1 and CDR2: SGHTA and FQGNSA. V shed 1 base and J 5 bases; nucleotides not matched to a gene: 4. This CDR3 has 15 residues. The CDR3 DNA follows: TGTGCCAGCAGCTTAGGTGGGACAGGGGTGACTGAAGCTTTCTTT. Protein: CASSLGGTGVTEAFF.

The chain combines TRBV7-6 with TRBJ2-1; D unclear. The germline gives CDR1 SGHVS, CDR2 FNYEAQ. The CDR3 is 16 amino acids. Trimming stripped 7 bases from V and 5 bases from J, with 21 bases between. The CDR3 DNA follows: TGTGCCAGCACCCCGTTTTGGTGGGCCGTACACAATGAGCAGTTCTTC. Its translation is CASTPFWWAVHNEQFF.

The rearrangement joins TRBV29-1 to TRBJ2-1, with 7 bases identical to TRBD2. CDR3 length: 14 residues. In germline, CDR1 is SQVTM, CDR2 ANQGSEA. The J segment lost 3 bases and the V segment lost 7 bases, leaving 9 bases of the junction unmatched. The CDR3, as DNA: TGCAGCGCCGGGGGGTTGGGACTCTACAATGAGCAGTTCTTC. Amino acids: CSAGGLGLYNEQFF.